The following is a T cell receptor beta chain sequence with its context. Antigen unknown. The assay was immunoSEQ multiplex PCR, and TCRdb's table has in-frame clones only and misses some. The sample has more than 2,000,000 clones, more than 80% seen once. The data are from a study of shared clonotypes between healthy human individuals. Study-level information: Each donor's CD4 naive and CD4 memory cells filled three plates apiece, CD8 naive two, and CD8 memory one. Study-level points and caveats: The authors expected sequencing depth to affect clonotype sharing among donors.

The CDR3 consists of 14 residues. Germline V gives CDR1 GTSNPN, CDR2 SVGIG (reference sequence). Trimming stripped 0 bases from V and 3 bases from J, with 12 bases between. The source is a man younger than 30 in good health. Some clones in this sample may be carry-over from other donors' samples. The sequencing sample was made of naive CD4+ T cells from PBMCs. Subset: CD45RA+ positively selected. The gene calls are TRBV30 and TRBJ2-7; the D gene is possibly TRBD1 (5 bases). The CDR3 region is CAWSVSRGHYEQYF. CDR3 DNA: TGTGCCTGGAGTGTTTCACGAGGACACTACGAGCAGTACTTC.